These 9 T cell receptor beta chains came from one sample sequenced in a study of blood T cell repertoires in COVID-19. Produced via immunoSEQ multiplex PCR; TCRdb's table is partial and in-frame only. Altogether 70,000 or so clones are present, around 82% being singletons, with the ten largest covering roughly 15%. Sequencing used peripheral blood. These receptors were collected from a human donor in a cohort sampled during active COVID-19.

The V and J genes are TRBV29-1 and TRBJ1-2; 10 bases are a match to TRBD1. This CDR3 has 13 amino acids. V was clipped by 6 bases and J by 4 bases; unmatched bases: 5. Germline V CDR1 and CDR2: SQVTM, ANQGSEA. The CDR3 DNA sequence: TGCAGCGTGGGGGGACAGGGGATCTATGGCTACACCTTC. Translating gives CSVGGQGIYGYTF.

The CDR3 nucleotides read TGTGCCACCTCTAGCGGGAGTTCCGAGACCCAGTACTTC. Protein sequence: CATSSGSSETQYF. The genes are TRBV19 and TRBJ2-5; 10 nucleotides align to TRBD2. The CDR3 sequence is 13 residues long. Germline loops: CDR1 LNHDA, CDR2 SQIVND (reference sequence). Losses at the gene ends were 10 bases for V and 5 bases for J; bases not matched to a gene: 7.

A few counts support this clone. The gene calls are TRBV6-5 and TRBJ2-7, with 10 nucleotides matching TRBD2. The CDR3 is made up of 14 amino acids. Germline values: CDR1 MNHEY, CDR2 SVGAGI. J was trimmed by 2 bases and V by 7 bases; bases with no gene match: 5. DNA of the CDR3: TGTGCCAGCACAGCGGGAGGGGGGGCCTACGAGCAGTACTTC. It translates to CASTAGGGAYEQYF.

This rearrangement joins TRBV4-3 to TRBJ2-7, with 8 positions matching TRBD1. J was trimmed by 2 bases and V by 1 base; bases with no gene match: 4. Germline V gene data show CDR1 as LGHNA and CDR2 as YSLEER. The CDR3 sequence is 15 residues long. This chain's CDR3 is CASSQAGTGTYEQYF. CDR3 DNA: TGCGCCAGCAGCCAAGCCGGGACAGGTACCTACGAGCAGTACTTC.

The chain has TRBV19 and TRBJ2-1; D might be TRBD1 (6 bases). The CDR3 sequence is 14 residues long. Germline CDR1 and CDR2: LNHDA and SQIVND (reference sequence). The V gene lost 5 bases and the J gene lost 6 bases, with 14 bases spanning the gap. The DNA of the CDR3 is TGTGCCAGTAGTTCTTCCCCAGGGGTCAATGAGCAGTTCTTC. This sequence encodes CASSSSPGVNEQFF.

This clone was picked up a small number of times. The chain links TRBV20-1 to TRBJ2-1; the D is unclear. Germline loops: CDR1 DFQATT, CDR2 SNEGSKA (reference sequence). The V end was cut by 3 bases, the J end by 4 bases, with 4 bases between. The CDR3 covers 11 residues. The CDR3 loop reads CSASPYNEQFF. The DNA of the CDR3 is TGCAGTGCTAGTCCATACAATGAGCAGTTCTTC.

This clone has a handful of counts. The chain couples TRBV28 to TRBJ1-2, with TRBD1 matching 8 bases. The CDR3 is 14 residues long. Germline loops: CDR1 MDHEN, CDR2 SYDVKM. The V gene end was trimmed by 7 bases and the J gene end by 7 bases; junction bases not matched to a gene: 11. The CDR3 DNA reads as TGTGCCAGCATCTCTAGTGGACAGGGTCGTGGCTACACCTTC. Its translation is CASISSGQGRGYTF.

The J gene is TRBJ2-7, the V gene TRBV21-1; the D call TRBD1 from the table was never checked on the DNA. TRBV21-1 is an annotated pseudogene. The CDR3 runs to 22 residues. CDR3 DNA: TGTGCCAGCAGCAAAGCTTTAGCCGGACAGGGGGCGCTGAACGGGAGGTCCAACGAGCAGTACTTC. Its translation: CASSKALAGQGALNGRSNEQYF.

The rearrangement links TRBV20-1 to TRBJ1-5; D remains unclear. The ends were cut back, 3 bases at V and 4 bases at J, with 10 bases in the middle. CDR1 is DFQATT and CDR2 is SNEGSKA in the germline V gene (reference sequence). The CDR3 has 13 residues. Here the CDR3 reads CSASRHMNQPQHF. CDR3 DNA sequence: TGCAGTGCTAGTAGACATATGAATCAGCCCCAGCATTTT.